A selection of T cell receptor beta chains follows, all from one sample in a study of post-analysis software for immune sequencing data. TCRdb re-called the PCR reads through MiXCR, storing one row per CDR3 protein. The repertoire consists of roughly 400,000 distinct CDR3 sequences, with 35% to 45% occurring once and the leading ten covering 7.5% to 8.5%. Sequencing used blood. The receptor set was obtained from a girl aged 2 to 9 with multiple sclerosis. Each CDR3 is given with its conserved first and last residue. Each record gives: J gene, D gene, clone size, V gene, CDR3 DNA, CDR3 protein. A D gene is named only where the DNA matches it firmly. A row's size may be missing; if present it is once, few, many or a size class.

>TRBJ1-2|TRBD1|few|TRBV12-3/TRBV12-4
TGTGCCAGCACTAAGGACAGGGCACTCTATGGCTACACCTTC
CASTKDRALYGYTF
>TRBJ2-1|TRBD2|.|TRBV7-9
TGTGCCAGCAGCTTATTGGGACTAGCGGGCAAGAGCTCCTACAATGAGCAGTTCTTC
CASSLLGLAGKSSYNEQFF
>TRBJ2-1|TRBD1|few|TRBV5-1
TGCGCCACTCGAGGGACAGGCAGCAATGAGCAGTTCTTC
CATRGTGSNEQFF
>TRBJ2-7|TRBD2|.|TRBV7-2
TGTGCCAGCAGCGTTCGCCTTAGCGGAGGTAGCGGGAGACTTTACGAGCAGTACTTC
CASSVRLSGGSGRLYEQYF
>TRBJ1-1|.|.|TRBV29-1
TGCAGCGTTGATTCTCTGGGGGGCGCGAACACTGAAGCTTTCTTT
CSVDSLGGANTEAFF
>TRBJ1-5|.|.|TRBV4-2
TGTGCCAGCAGCCAAGATAGACAGCTCTATAGCAATCAGCCCCAGCATTTT
CASSQDRQLYSNQPQHF
>TRBJ2-7|TRBD1|few|TRBV20-1
TGCAGTGCTAACTCGGACAGGGATTACGAGCAGTACTTC
CSANSDRDYEQYF
>TRBJ1-4|TRBD1|few|TRBV6-5
TGTGCCAGCGGTGACAGGGGTGGTGAAAAACTGTTTTTT
CASGDRGGEKLFF
>TRBJ1-3|.|.|TRBV20-1
TGCAGTGCTAGGTTCACAGGGTCTACCGGAAACACCATATATTTT
CSARFTGSTGNTIYF
>TRBJ2-7|TRBD1|.|TRBV5-1
TGCGCCAGCAGCTTAGCTCCCGGGACAGGGCCCTACGAGCAGTACTTC
CASSLAPGTGPYEQYF
>TRBJ2-5|TRBD2|.|TRBV6-5
TGTGCCAGCAGGGCGACTAGCGGGCTGTCAGAGACCCAGTACTTC
CASRATSGLSETQYF
>TRBJ2-1|TRBD1|few|TRBV12-3/TRBV12-4
TGTGCCAATCGACAGGGATCCAATGAGCAGTTCTTC
CANRQGSNEQFF
>TRBJ2-3|.|few|TRBV7-2
TGTGCCAGCAGCTACGGACCCCAGGGGTATTTT
CASSYGPQGYF
>TRBJ1-5|.|.|TRBV6-5
TGTGCCAGCTCTCGGACGAGGGGATATAGCAATCAGCCCCAGCATTTT
CASSRTRGYSNQPQHF
>TRBJ2-7|TRBD2|.|TRBV5-1
TGCGCCAGCAGCTTGTATACTAGCGGAAGCTCCTACGAGCAGTACTTC
CASSLYTSGSSYEQYF
>TRBJ2-1|TRBD1|.|TRBV5-1
TGCGCCAGCAGCGCCCTGACAGGGAAAACCTACAATGAGCAGTTCTTC
CASSALTGKTYNEQFF